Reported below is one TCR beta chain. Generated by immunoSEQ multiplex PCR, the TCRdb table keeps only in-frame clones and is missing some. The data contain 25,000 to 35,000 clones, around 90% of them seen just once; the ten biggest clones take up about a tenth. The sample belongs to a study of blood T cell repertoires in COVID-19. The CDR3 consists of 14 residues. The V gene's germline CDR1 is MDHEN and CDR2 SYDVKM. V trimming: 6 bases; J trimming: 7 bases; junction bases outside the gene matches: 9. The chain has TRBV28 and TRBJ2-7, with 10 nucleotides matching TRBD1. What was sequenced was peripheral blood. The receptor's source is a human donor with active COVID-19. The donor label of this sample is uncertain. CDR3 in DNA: TGTGCCAGCAGACGACAGGGGGCGCATGGGGAGCAGTACTTC. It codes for CASRRQGAHGEQYF.